These 24 T cell receptor beta chains were sequenced from one sample in a study of tumor-infiltrating lymphocytes in primary liver carcinoma (dated by TCRdb to about 2017). Reads for this sample came from an Illumina HiSeq 2500. Starting from about 500 ng total RNA, TCRbeta-specific cDNA was produced by reverse transcription with a constant-region primer and ProtoScript II reverse transcriptase. The TCRbeta libraries were prepared through three rounds of nested multiplex PCR following a slightly modified ARM-PCR procedure. Multiplex TRBV1-TRBV30 forward primers and a Cbeta reverse primer were used in the first two PCR rounds, each of which was run for roughly 9 cycles. TCRdb reprocessing: public reads trimmed at Q25 with fastp, clones called with MiXCR, in-frame beta chains kept. Each entry merges the rows of one CDR3 protein and shows their most common DNA and genes. In this sample the table shows about 64,000 distinct CDR3 sequences, over 60% of which occur a single time. The ten largest clones add up to approximately 41% of the sample.

Without any cell sorting, total RNA and DNA were extracted together from roughly 20-30 mg of bulk tissue using the AllPrep DNA/RNA mini kit. The specimen was liver tumor tissue from sampling region 4. The cell subset or site label for this specimen denotes: tumor region T4, right-lateral pole. The receptors were gathered from a man in his forties or fifties with primary liver carcinoma and hepatitis B virus infection.

Remarks on this clonotype: A read error may explain this, as a much larger clone is one base away. This chain joins TRBV29-1 and TRBJ2-5; 7 bases agree with TRBD2. The length of the CDR3 is 13 residues. CDR1 is SQVTM, CDR2 ANQGSEA, per germline. In nucleotides, the CDR3 is TGCAGCCTTGGTGGGAGGGCTGGTGAGACCCAGAACTTC. Translating it yields CSLGGRAGETQNF.

As for this clonotype: One junction end disagrees with the germline gene, perhaps due to a read error. This sequence joins TRBV4-1 and TRBJ2-7; maybe TRBD2 (5 bases). CDR1 is MGHRA and CDR2 is YSYEKL in the germline V gene. This CDR3 is built from 16 residues. In DNA, the CDR3 is TGCGCCAGCAACCAAGATCGGGGTGGGAGTTTATACGAGCAGTACTTC. As protein: CASNQDRGGSLYEQYF.

For this clonotype: Mismatch with germline at one junction end may stem from a read error. This chain's CDR3 is CSVEFGSGMITDEQLF. In nucleotides, the CDR3 is TGCAGCGTTGAATTCGGGAGCGGGATGATAACCGATGAGCAGCTCTTC. The V and J genes are TRBV29-1 and TRBJ2-1, with TRBD2 identical over 7 bases. The germline gives CDR1 SQVTM, CDR2 ANQGSEA. The CDR3 covers 16 residues.

For this clonotype: One end of the junction does not line up with germline, which may come from a read error. The rearrangement uses TRBV5-4 and TRBJ2-3; a possible D gene is TRBD2 (5 bases). This CDR3 has 13 amino acids. CDR1 and CDR2 from the germline V gene are SGHNT and YYREEE (reference sequence). CDR3 in amino acids: CASSLAGEDTRYF. The CDR3 DNA follows: TGTGCCAGCAGCTTGGCCGGGGAAGATACGCGGTATTTT.

This clonotype was seen only a few times. The chain has TRBV6-6 and TRBJ2-5, with 9 bases that match TRBD2. Germline CDR1 is MNHNY and CDR2 is SVGAGI (reference sequence). The CDR3 has 20 amino acids. With V trimmed by 6 bases and J by 4 bases, 24 bases remained unmatched. CDR3 bases: TGTGCCAGCAGCCAATGGGGTTTACTGACTTGCGGGAGGGCCGTAGAGACCCAGTACTTC. As protein: CASSQWGLLTCGRAVETQYF.

Turning to this clonotype: The conserved phenylalanine or tryptophan is not found at the CDR3 terminus, so this likely reflects a read error. No DNA is shown, since the ends of the CDR3 on it are uncertain; the CDR3 is the one TCRdb lists. V usage is TRBV11-2 and J usage is TRBJ2-1; TRBD2, the table's D call, lacks a check against the DNA. From its first to its last residue, the CDR3 has 16 amino acids. Looked up from germline, CDR1 is SGHAT and CDR2 is FQNNGV. The chain's CDR3 is CASSLEILAGMNEKFY.

The J gene is TRBJ2-6, the V gene TRBV4-2; 9 positions agree with TRBD1. The CDR3 consists of 18 residues. Germline lookup yields CDR1 LGHNA and CDR2 YNFKEQ. The V segment lost 1 base and the J segment 2 bases; nucleotides outside the gene matches: 6. The CDR3 protein is CASSQAVTGGTGANVLTF. CDR3 bases: TGTGCCAGCAGCCAAGCTGTGACAGGGGGAACTGGGGCCAACGTCCTGACTTTC.

This clonotype was counted a few times. This chain uses TRBV11-2 with TRBJ1-1; perhaps TRBD1 as D (5 bases). Between the trimmed V and J ends, which lost 1 base and 8 bases, there was a span of 11 bases. CDR1 is SGHAT, CDR2 FQNNGV, per germline. The CDR3 length is 13 residues. The CDR3 sequence: CASSLVTGTEAFF. The CDR3 region has the DNA TGTGCCAGCAGCTTAGTTACCGGGACCGAAGCTTTCTTT.

Notes on this clonotype: The junction differs from germline at one of its ends, possibly a read error. The V call is TRBV11-2, the J call TRBJ2-1; the match to TRBD2 covers 9 bases. The CDR3 has 16 residues. Germline V CDR1 and CDR2: SGHAT, FQNNGV. CDR3 sequence reads: CASSLEILAGMHERFF. The CDR3 DNA reads as TGTGCCAGCAGCTTAGAGATCCTAGCGGGAATGCATGAGCGGTTCTTC.

This clonotype is categorized as medium-sized. This chain links TRBV29-1 with TRBJ2-2, with D maybe TRBD2 (6 bases). Trimming took off 6 bases at V and 5 bases at J, with 13 bases between the two ends. The length of the CDR3 is 13 residues. CDR1 is SQVTM, CDR2 ANQGSEA, per germline. The CDR3 nucleotides read TGCAGCGTCGGAGGCGCGGGAACCGGGGAGCTGTTTTTT. Translated: CSVGGAGTGELFF.

This clonotype showed up many times. This rearrangement joins TRBV4-1 to TRBJ2-3; no definite D call. The length of the CDR3 is 14 residues. V was shortened by 6 bases and J by 1 base, with 11 bases between the two germline ends. Germline V lookup: CDR1 MGHRA, CDR2 YSYEKL. The CDR3 DNA reads TGCGCCAGCAGACAAAAAGAAGGCACAGATACGCAGTATTTT. Its protein is CASRQKEGTDTQYF.

This clonotype was seen at least ten times. One junction end does not reproduce the germline sequence, and a read error may be involved. This sequence joins TRBV11-1 and TRBJ2-4; 9 bases line up with TRBD2. The CDR3 is made up of 17 amino acids. The V gene's germline CDR1 is SGHAT and CDR2 FQDESV (reference sequence). CDR3 DNA sequence: TGTGCCAGCAGCTCTCCCGGGACTAGCAGGACCAAAAACATTCAGTACTTT. This translates into CASSSPGTSRTKNIQYF.

A remark on this clonotype: Likely a read error: the CDR3 ends without its conserved phenylalanine or tryptophan. The rearrangement links TRBV6-2 or TRBV6-3 to TRBJ1-1; possibly TRBD1 for D (6 bases). Germline V gene sequence: CDR1 MNHEY, CDR2 SVGEGT. CDR3 length: 14 residues. This CDR3 is CASSYSGQRTEAFS. The CDR3 DNA follows: TGTGCCAGTAGTTACTCGGGACAAAGGACTGAAGCTTTCTCT.

This rearrangement joins TRBV11-2 to TRBJ2-3, with TRBD2 matching 10 bases. The CDR3 sequence is 17 residues long. The V and J ends lost 7 bases and 4 bases, in that order; junction bases with no gene match: 14. CDR1 and CDR2 from the germline V gene are SGHAT and FQNNGV. The CDR3 loop is CASIDEVSSGSSDTQYF. Written as DNA, the CDR3 is TGTGCCAGCATCGACGAGGTTTCTAGCGGGAGCTCAGATACGCAGTATTTT.

As regards this clonotype: The conserved final phenylalanine or tryptophan is absent from the CDR3, which likely points to a read error. The chain combines TRBV11-2 with TRBJ2-5, with D tentatively TRBD2 (5 bases). Germline CDR1 reads SGHAT; CDR2 reads FQNNGV. This CDR3 region has 18 residues. This CDR3 is CVSSLVRLALGKKETQYS. In DNA, the CDR3 is TGTGTCAGCAGCTTAGTGAGGCTAGCCCTGGGAAAAAAAGAGACCCAGTACTCC.

With respect to this clonotype: One end of the junction does not line up with germline, which may come from a read error. The chain combines TRBV10-3 with TRBJ1-3, with D possibly being TRBD1 (5 bases). The CDR3 sequence is 19 residues long. Germline CDR1 and CDR2: ENHRY and SYGVKD. The CDR3, as DNA: TGTGTCATCAGTGAGTCGGGTGTCCCCTTTAGGGGAGAAGGAAACACCATATATTTC. Translation gives CVISESGVPFRGEGNTIYF.

In regard to this clonotype: Likely a read error: the CDR3 ends without its conserved phenylalanine or tryptophan. The rearrangement links TRBV4-1 to TRBJ2-1; the D is unclear. In germline, CDR1 is MGHRA, CDR2 YSYEKL. This CDR3 is built from 12 residues. Here the CDR3 reads CASSQENNEQFS. For the CDR3, the DNA is TGCGCAAGCAGCCAAGAAAACAATGAGCAGTTCTCC.

Ten or more counts support this clonotype. The junction differs from germline at one of its ends, possibly a read error. V usage is TRBV12-5 and J usage is TRBJ1-1, with D possibly matching TRBD1 (6 bases). This CDR3 has 13 amino acids. The germline gives CDR1 LGHNT, CDR2 FRNRAP. The CDR3 sequence: CASGLDRDTGAFF. Here the CDR3 DNA reads TGTGCTAGTGGTTTGGACAGGGACACTGGAGCTTTCTTT.

This clonotype was seen ten or more times. J is TRBJ1-1 and V is TRBV6-5, with 8 bases identical to TRBD1. J lost 4 bases, V lost 6 bases, and 4 bases had no gene match. The germline V gene has CDR1 MNHEY and CDR2 SVGAGI. The length of the CDR3 is 13 residues. Here the CDR3 DNA reads TGTGCCAGCAGGGAGACAGGGGCCACTGAAGCTTTCTTT. It is translated as CASRETGATEAFF.

V is TRBV12-3 or TRBV12-4 and J is TRBJ2-3; 9 positions match TRBD1. The CDR3 is 15 amino acids. The CDR3 sequence is CAISKGDRGTDTQYF. The CDR3 coding sequence is TGTGCTATCAGTAAAGGGGACAGGGGCACAGATACGCAGTATTTT.

Turning to this clonotype: A read error may produce the germline difference seen at one junction end. V usage is TRBV11-2 and J usage is TRBJ2-3, with 10 bases matching TRBD2. Germline loops: CDR1 SGHAT, CDR2 FQNNGV. The CDR3 has 15 amino acids. CDR3 in DNA: TGTCCCAGAAGCACTGGGACTAGCGGCACAGATACGCAGTATTTT. It specifies CPRSTGTSGTDTQYF.

This clonotype was detected only a few times. The CDR3: CSARGDGVEQYF. The CDR3 coding sequence is TGCAGTGCTAGGGGGGACGGCGTCGAGCAGTACTTC. The V and J genes are TRBV20-1 and TRBJ2-7, with D perhaps given as TRBD1 or TRBD2 (5 bases each). The V end was cut by 3 bases, the J end by 6 bases, with 12 bases between. Looked up from germline, CDR1 is DFQATT and CDR2 is SNEGSKA (reference sequence). This CDR3 contains 12 residues.

The genes are TRBV7-3 and TRBJ1-2, with D maybe TRBD1 (6 bases). Between the trimmed V and J ends, which lost 5 bases and 7 bases, there was a span of 17 bases. The CDR3 has 14 amino acids. The germline V gene has CDR1 SGHTA and CDR2 FQGTGA. CDR3 DNA: TGTGCCAGCAGCCCCCGGGACATGGAGCCTGGCTACACCTTC. Translated, it gives CASSPRDMEPGYTF.

The rearrangement uses TRBV28 and TRBJ1-5; D not certain. Germline CDR1 reads MDHEN; CDR2 reads SYDVKM. V dropped 7 bases and J dropped 6 bases, with 16 bases sitting between them. This CDR3 spans 14 amino acids. CDR3 DNA: TGTGCCAGCAAGCTCACAGAGTCGACTCAGCCCCAGCATTTT. This encodes CASKLTESTQPQHF.